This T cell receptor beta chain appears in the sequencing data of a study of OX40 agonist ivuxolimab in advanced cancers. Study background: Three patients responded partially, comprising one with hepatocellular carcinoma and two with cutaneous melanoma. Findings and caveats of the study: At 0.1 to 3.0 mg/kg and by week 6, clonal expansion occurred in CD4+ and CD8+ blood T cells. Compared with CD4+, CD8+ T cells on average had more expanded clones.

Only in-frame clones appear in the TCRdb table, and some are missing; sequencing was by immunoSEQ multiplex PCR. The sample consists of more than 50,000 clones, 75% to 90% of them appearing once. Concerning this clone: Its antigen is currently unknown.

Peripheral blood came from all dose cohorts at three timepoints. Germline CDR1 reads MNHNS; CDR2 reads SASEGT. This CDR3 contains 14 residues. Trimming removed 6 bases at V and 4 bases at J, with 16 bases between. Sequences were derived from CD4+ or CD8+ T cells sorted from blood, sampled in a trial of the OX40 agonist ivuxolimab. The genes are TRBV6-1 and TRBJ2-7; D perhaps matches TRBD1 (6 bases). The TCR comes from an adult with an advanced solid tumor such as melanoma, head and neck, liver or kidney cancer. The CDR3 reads CASRTGTQLYEQYF. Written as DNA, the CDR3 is TGTGCCAGCAGAACCGGGACACAACTTTACGAGCAGTACTTC.